The 15 T cell receptor beta chains presented below share a single source sample, sequenced in a study of type 1 regulatory T cells. TCRdb used MiXCR to reprocess the reads, holding one entry per CDR3 protein. The sample lists fewer than 25,000 distinct CDR3 sequences; roughly 72% were seen once. No antigen has been assigned to these receptors. The material sequenced was cultured T cells, either the whole culture or a sorted T cell fraction (not recorded which). The subset was: Tr1-enriched cell product generated in vitro against host alloantigens. The source is a human donor in good health.

The chain is built from TRBV7-9 and TRBJ2-3; D tentatively reads TRBD1 or TRBD2 (5 bases each). Trimming took off 5 bases at V and 11 bases at J, with 14 bases between the two ends. Germline CDR1 reads SEHNR; CDR2 reads FQNEAQ (reference sequence). The CDR3 has 12 residues. CDR3 region: CASSPTGPQQYF. In nucleotides, the CDR3 is TGTGCCAGCAGCCCCACGGGACCCCAGCAGTATTTT.

This clonotype has just a few counts. The V gene is TRBV3-1, the J gene TRBJ1-4; 12 nucleotides line up with TRBD1. There are 16 residues in the CDR3. From germline, CDR1 is LGHDT and CDR2 YNNKEL (reference sequence). V shed 3 bases, J shed 14 bases, and the junction held 13 bases outside the gene matches. The CDR3 loop reads CASSQGPGQGATGLFF. For the CDR3, the DNA is TGTGCCAGCAGCCAGGGCCCGGGACAGGGGGCTACTGGGCTGTTTTTT.

J is TRBJ1-1 and V is TRBV20-1, with D possibly being TRBD1 (6 bases). CDR1 and CDR2 (germline): DFQATT, SNEGSKA (reference sequence). V was shortened by 1 base and J by 1 base, with 10 bases between the two germline ends. This CDR3 is built from 14 residues. CDR3: CSARVHRANTEAFF. The CDR3 nucleotides read TGCAGTGCTAGAGTCCACAGGGCGAACACTGAAGCTTTCTTT.

CDR3 in DNA: TGCAGTGCGAGCAGGGTCTCTGGGGCCAACGTCCTGACTTTC. This sequence encodes CSASRVSGANVLTF. The chain is built from TRBV20-1 and TRBJ2-6, with D tentatively TRBD1 (5 bases). The length of the CDR3 is 14 residues. Germline loops: CDR1 DFQATT, CDR2 SNEGSKA (reference sequence). V was pared by 6 bases and J by 0 bases, with 9 bases between.

The chain has TRBV20-1 and TRBJ1-1; no firm D call. The germline CDR1 and CDR2 sequences are DFQATT and SNEGSKA (reference sequence). Trimming stripped 5 bases from V and 1 base from J, with 8 bases between. This CDR3 contains 12 residues. The CDR3, as DNA: TGCAGTGCTGGCTTGCGGAACACTGAAGCTTTCTTT. It codes for CSAGLRNTEAFF.

The rearrangement joins TRBV12-3 or TRBV12-4 to TRBJ2-5; a weak D match, TRBD1 (6 bases). Trimming took off 5 bases at V and 0 bases at J, with 13 bases between the two ends. The CDR3 contains 15 residues. CDR3 residues: CASSRLTGHQETQYF. The CDR3 bases are TGTGCCAGCAGTCGCTTAACAGGGCACCAAGAGACCCAGTACTTC.

Relative to its sample, this clonotype is medium-sized. This chain uses TRBV7-9 with TRBJ1-1; D might be TRBD1 (6 bases). This CDR3 is 15 amino acids long. CDR1 SEHNR and CDR2 FQNEAQ come from the germline V gene (reference sequence). V gave up 1 base and J gave up 1 base, with 10 bases separating them. The CDR3 loop is CASSLDGTSNTEAFF. CDR3 DNA: TGTGCCAGCAGCTTAGACGGGACATCGAACACTGAAGCTTTCTTT.

The V call is TRBV5-4, the J call TRBJ2-3; weak D call: TRBD1 (5 bases). Germline V gene lookup returns CDR1 SGHNT and CDR2 YYREEE (reference sequence). The CDR3 consists of 16 residues. V was pared by 0 bases and J by 3 bases, with 14 bases between. CDR3: CASSLAAGFRTDTQYF. The CDR3 bases are TGTGCCAGCAGCTTGGCCGCAGGGTTTAGGACAGATACGCAGTATTTT.

The gene calls are TRBV7-2 and TRBJ2-5, with D perhaps assigned TRBD1 or TRBD2 (5 bases each). Trimming removed 4 bases at V and 3 bases at J, with 9 bases between. Germline lookup yields CDR1 SGHTA and CDR2 FQGNSA. The CDR3 covers 13 residues. The chain's CDR3 is CASSSGPKETQYF. The DNA for the CDR3 is TGTGCCAGCAGCTCGGGACCCAAAGAGACCCAGTACTTC.

The V call is TRBV7-9, the J call TRBJ2-7; 9 bases map to TRBD2. V shed 1 base, J shed 2 bases, and the junction held 3 bases outside the gene matches. The CDR3 is 15 amino acids. Germline V lookup: CDR1 SEHNR, CDR2 FQNEAQ (reference sequence). The DNA for the CDR3 is TGTGCCAGCAGCTTAGAAGCGGGGGGCACCTACGAGCAGTACTTC. Amino acid sequence: CASSLEAGGTYEQYF. The whole variable domain, remainder taken from reference TRBV7-9 and TRBJ2-7, is DTGVSQNPRHKITKRGQNVTFRCDPISEHNRLYWYRQTLGQGPEFLTYFQNEAQLEKSRLLSDRFSAERPKGSFSTLEIQRTEQGDSAMYLCASSLEAGGTYEQYFGPGTRLTVT.

The chain links TRBV4-1 to TRBJ2-7; TRBD2 matches 13 bases. The germline CDR1 and CDR2 sequences are MGHRA and YSYEKL. V trimming: 4 bases; J trimming: 5 bases; junction bases outside the gene matches: 5. CDR3 length: 15 amino acids. DNA for the CDR3: TGCGCCAGCAGCCGACGGACTAGCGGGGGCGACGAGCAGTACTTC. Its protein is CASSRRTSGGDEQYF.

This clonotype came up a few times. This chain links TRBV5-1 with TRBJ2-7, with 13 nucleotides matching TRBD2. This CDR3 has 14 residues. CDR1 and CDR2 from the germline V gene are SGHRS and YFSETQ. The trim removed 4 bases at V and 7 bases at J, leaving 5 bases unmatched. CDR3 bases: TGCGCCAGCAGCGAGACTAGCGGGGGGTCGGAGCAGTACTTC. This codes for CASSETSGGSEQYF. Combining the CDR3 with reference TRBV5-1 and TRBJ2-7 gives the whole variable domain KAGVTQTPRYLIKTRGQQVTLSCSPISGHRSVSWYQQTPGQGLQFLFEYFSETQRNKGNFPGRFSGRQFSNSRSEMNVSTLELGDSALYLCASSETSGGSEQYFGPGTRLTVT.

The rearrangement joins TRBV7-9 to TRBJ2-7, with 11 bases lining up with TRBD2. V shed 1 base and J 1 base; nucleotides not matched to a gene: 6. In germline, CDR1 is SEHNR, CDR2 FQNEAQ (reference sequence). The CDR3 runs to 17 residues. In DNA form, the CDR3 reads TGTGCCAGCAGCTTAGAATTACTAGCGGGGGTGTCCTACGAGCAGTACTTC. It specifies CASSLELLAGVSYEQYF.

About this clonotype: The junction departs from germline at one end; a sequencing error may be responsible. The chain recombines TRBV7-9 with TRBJ2-7; 7 bases are a match to TRBD1. The CDR3 loop spans 15 amino acids. Germline V gene sequence: CDR1 SEHNR, CDR2 FQNEAQ (reference sequence). The CDR3 DNA follows: TGTGCCAGCAGCTTAGCGAACAGGGGACAGTACGAGCAGGACTTC. Its translation is CASSLANRGQYEQDF.

This chain joins TRBV7-2 and TRBJ2-1; a weak D match, TRBD1 (6 bases). The ends were cut back, 8 bases at V and 3 bases at J, with 14 bases in the middle. Germline values: CDR1 SGHTA, CDR2 FQGNSA. The CDR3 is made up of 14 amino acids. The CDR3 DNA reads TGTGCCAGCGGAGACAGGCCAAACTACAATGAGCAGTTCTTC. As protein: CASGDRPNYNEQFF.